This T cell receptor (beta chain) was captured by sequencing in a study of prognosis after radiotherapy for stage I lung cancer. CDR1 and CDR2 from the germline V gene are LGHDT and YNNKEL (reference sequence). The V gene lost 0 bases and the J gene lost 6 bases, with 14 bases spanning the gap. CDR3 length: 15 amino acids. Comments on this clonotype: One base away lies a much larger clone, so this may be a sequencing read error.

Two-round multiplex PCR amplified TCR beta CDR3 from genomic DNA. First-round PCR, the initial amplification, used primers specific to each TRBV and TRBJ gene. TCRdb reanalysed the multiplex PCR reads using MiXCR and keeps one entry per CDR3 protein. The sample holds some 60,000 distinct CDR3 sequences, 26% seen once. The receptor was derived from a donor over 45 with non-small cell lung cancer. The sample here was PBMCs, taken before or after stereotactic body radiation therapy (not recorded which). The J gene is TRBJ1-1, the V gene TRBV3-1; D gene uncertain. The CDR3 loop is CASSQERLHSAEAFF. The CDR3 DNA reads as TGTGCCAGCAGCCAAGAGCGGTTACACTCGGCTGAAGCTTTCTTT.